The clone carrying this TCR beta chain has a handful of counts. The sample comes from a study of regulatory T cells in long-lasting Graves disease. Study-level background: Prior antithyroid drug treatment in newly diagnosed Graves' patients lasted under 3 months.

Assembly of TCR beta libraries relied on iRepertoire HTBI primers together with Arm-PCR of CDR3 regions. TCRdb re-called the multiplex PCR reads through MiXCR, storing one row per CDR3 protein. The table shows 300,000 to 400,000 distinct CDR3 sequences, with approximately 20% occurring only once. CDR3 length: 12 residues. Germline assignment: CDR1 MNHEY and CDR2 SMNVEV (reference sequence). V lost 7 bases and J lost 4, with 11 bases in between. Time point noted: newly diagnosed GD, antithyroid drugs for less than 3 months. Researchers made the TCR library from RNA that was extracted from PBMCs. The TCR comes from a female donor with Graves disease. Sequencing used peripheral blood mononuclear cells (PBMCs), obtained at new diagnosis, from a patient treated with antithyroid drugs. The chain carries TRBV27 and TRBJ2-7; unclear D gene. This CDR3 is CASTGAGYEQYF. For the CDR3, the DNA is TGTGCCAGCACCGGTGCTGGATACGAGCAGTACTTC.